Described below is a single T cell receptor (beta chain) sequence and its context. Antigen unknown. Losses at the gene ends were 6 bases for V and 8 bases for J; bases not matched to a gene: 8. The CDR3 runs to 14 residues. The germline gives CDR1 SGHTA, CDR2 FQGTGA. The repertoire was sequenced with immunoSEQ multiplex PCR; TCRdb's copy has only in-frame clones and lacks some. The sample carries about 1.1 million clones, around three quarters recorded once. This record belongs to a study of shared clonotypes between healthy human individuals. Overall study context: A couple of women and a few men aged 18 to 49 made up the donors. Overall study results and limits: A reduction in generation probabilities was seen for non-shared clonotypes relative to those shared by all four donors. Sampling covered blood only; tissue repertoires likely differ. Rarefaction analysis demonstrated incomplete sorted-subset sequencing notwithstanding large depth.

This sequence joins TRBV7-3 and TRBJ2-2; 8 bases map to TRBD1. This clonotype originated in a man younger than 35 in good health. Some clones in this sample may be carry-over from other donors' samples. The material sequenced was memory CD4+ T cells from PBMCs. Subset indicated: CD45RA-negative fraction. The chain's CDR3 is CASRSDRGAGELFF. The CDR3 region has the DNA TGTGCCAGCAGATCTGACAGGGGAGCGGGGGAGCTGTTTTTT.